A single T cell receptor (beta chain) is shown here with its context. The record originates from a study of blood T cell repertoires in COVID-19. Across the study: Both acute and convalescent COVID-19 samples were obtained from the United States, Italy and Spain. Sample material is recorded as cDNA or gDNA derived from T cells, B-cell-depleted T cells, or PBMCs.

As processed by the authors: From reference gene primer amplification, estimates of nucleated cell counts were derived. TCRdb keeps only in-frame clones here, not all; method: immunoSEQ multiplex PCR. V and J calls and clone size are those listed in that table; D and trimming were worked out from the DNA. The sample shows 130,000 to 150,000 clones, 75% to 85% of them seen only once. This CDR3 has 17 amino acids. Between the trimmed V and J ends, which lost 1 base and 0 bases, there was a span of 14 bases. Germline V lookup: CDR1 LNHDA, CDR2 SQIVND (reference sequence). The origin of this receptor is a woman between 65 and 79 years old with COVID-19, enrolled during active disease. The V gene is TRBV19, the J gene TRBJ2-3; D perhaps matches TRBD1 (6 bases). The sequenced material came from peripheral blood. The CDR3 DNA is TGTGCCAGTAGTATAGGGAAGACAGGATCTAGCACAGATACGCAGTATTTT. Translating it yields CASSIGKTGSSTDTQYF.